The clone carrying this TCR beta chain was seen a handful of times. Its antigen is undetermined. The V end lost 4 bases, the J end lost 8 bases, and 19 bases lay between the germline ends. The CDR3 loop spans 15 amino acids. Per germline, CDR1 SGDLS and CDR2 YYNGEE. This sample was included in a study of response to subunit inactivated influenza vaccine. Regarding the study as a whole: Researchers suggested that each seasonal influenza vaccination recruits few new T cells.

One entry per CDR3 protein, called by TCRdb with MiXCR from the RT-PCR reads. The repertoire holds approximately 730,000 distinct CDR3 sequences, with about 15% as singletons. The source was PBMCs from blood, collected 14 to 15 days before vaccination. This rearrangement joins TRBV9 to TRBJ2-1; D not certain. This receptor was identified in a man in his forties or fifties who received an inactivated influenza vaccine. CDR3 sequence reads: CASSPREVPIDEQFF. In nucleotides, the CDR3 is TGTGCCAGCAGCCCCCGAGAGGTTCCCATAGATGAGCAGTTCTTC. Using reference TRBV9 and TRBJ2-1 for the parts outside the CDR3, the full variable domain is DSGVTQTPKHLITATGQRVTLRCSPRSGDLSVYWYQQSLDQGLQFLIQYYNGEERAKGNILERFSAQQFPDLHSELNLSSLELGDSALYFCASSPREVPIDEQFFGPGTRLTVL.